Listed below are T cell receptor beta chains from one sample, sequenced in a study of T cells after yellow fever vaccination. Using its own MiXCR run on the 5' RACE reads, TCRdb lists one record per CDR3 protein. The sample includes about 150,000 distinct CDR3 sequences, 5% to 7.5% seen only once; the top ten take under 0.7%. Sequenced here: CD4+ T cells sorted from PBMCs, sampled 10 days after the yellow fever booster vaccination. The origin of the receptors is a man aged 25 to 40 who received the YFV17D yellow fever vaccine. Both conserved end residues are part of each CDR3. Each record gives: V gene, clone size, J gene, CDR3 protein. Clone size is shown for a subset of rows, as once, few, many or a class of expanded clone.

TRBV15	many	TRBJ2-7	CATTGTGIYEQYF
TRBV7-9	NA	TRBJ2-1	CASSPETGTSGSYEQFF
TRBV12-3/TRBV12-4	many	TRBJ2-7	CASRRGTSGYEQYF
TRBV5-6	many	TRBJ2-7	CASSLVAGNYYEQYF
TRBV5-1	many	TRBJ2-3	CASSLWGSDPDTQYF
TRBV6-1	many	TRBJ2-7	CASSPVAGAHYEQYF
TRBV18	few	TRBJ1-1	CASSPGGPGTEAFF
TRBV9	many	TRBJ2-1	CASSVEGGRYNEQFF
TRBV5-1	many	TRBJ2-7	CASSSLAGGNEQYF
TRBV6-2/TRBV6-3	few	TRBJ2-1	CASSYPYNEQFF
TRBV5-1	NA	TRBJ2-1	CASRSLGLAEEQFF
TRBV6-2/TRBV6-3	many	TRBJ2-7	CASSRGSGTYEQYF
TRBV25-1	many	TRBJ2-1	CASSEFRDEQFF
TRBV4-3	many	TRBJ2-7	CASSQGLGYEQYF
TRBV5-1	many	TRBJ2-3	CASSGERPTDTQYF
TRBV6-1	many	TRBJ2-1	CASSRSEYREQFF
TRBV20-1	many	TRBJ2-7	CSASGTISYEQYF
TRBV6-5	many	TRBJ1-6	CASSSPAGAYNSPLHF
TRBV7-2	many	TRBJ2-7	CASSPVMSSAVQYF
TRBV20-1	many	TRBJ2-7	CSATGGTYEQYF
TRBV28	NA	TRBJ1-5	CATIPGQGYQPQHF
TRBV7-2	NA	TRBJ2-2	CASSLAGVSGELFF
TRBV7-9	many	TRBJ2-7	CASSTGTIYEQYF
TRBV6-1	few	TRBJ2-5	CASSNSPGQGVETQYF
TRBV20-1	many	TRBJ2-5	CSAMRTGGVETQYF
TRBV7-8	many	TRBJ2-1	CASSLGGTSYNEQFF
TRBV14	many	TRBJ2-2	CASSRDRPGLGELFF
TRBV7-6	many	TRBJ2-1	CASSLVGTSVYNEQFF
TRBV27	few	TRBJ1-5	CASRGQGATSNQPQHF
TRBV7-2	many	TRBJ2-2	CASSFGRNTGELFF
TRBV7-9	many	TRBJ2-3	CASSTSGSGGTDTQYF
TRBV5-6	many	TRBJ2-7	CASSQSSYEQYF
TRBV5-1	few	TRBJ2-2	CASSWQQASGRAGGELFF
TRBV11-1	NA	TRBJ2-1	CASSSTRKSYNEQFF
TRBV9	many	TRBJ1-4	CASSPGQSNEKLFF
TRBV20-1	NA	TRBJ1-2	CSANPGTDYGYTF
TRBV20-1	many	TRBJ2-1	CSANLPVGHNEQFF
TRBV5-1	many	TRBJ2-2	CASSLVADTGELFF
TRBV7-2	many	TRBJ2-3	CASSLRGEGGFSQYF
TRBV18	few	TRBJ1-2	CASSPTVEDYGYTF
TRBV28	many	TRBJ1-4	CASSVPGSALGEKLFF
TRBV20-1	many	TRBJ2-3	CSARDMTSGSSYTQYF
TRBV20-1	few	TRBJ2-5	CSARDPGTGGYETQYF
TRBV9	many	TRBJ2-2	CASSLSGQGDTGELFF
TRBV7-8	many	TRBJ2-5	CASSFQGRETQYF
TRBV6-5	many	TRBJ1-4	CASSYSWSGRGEKLFF